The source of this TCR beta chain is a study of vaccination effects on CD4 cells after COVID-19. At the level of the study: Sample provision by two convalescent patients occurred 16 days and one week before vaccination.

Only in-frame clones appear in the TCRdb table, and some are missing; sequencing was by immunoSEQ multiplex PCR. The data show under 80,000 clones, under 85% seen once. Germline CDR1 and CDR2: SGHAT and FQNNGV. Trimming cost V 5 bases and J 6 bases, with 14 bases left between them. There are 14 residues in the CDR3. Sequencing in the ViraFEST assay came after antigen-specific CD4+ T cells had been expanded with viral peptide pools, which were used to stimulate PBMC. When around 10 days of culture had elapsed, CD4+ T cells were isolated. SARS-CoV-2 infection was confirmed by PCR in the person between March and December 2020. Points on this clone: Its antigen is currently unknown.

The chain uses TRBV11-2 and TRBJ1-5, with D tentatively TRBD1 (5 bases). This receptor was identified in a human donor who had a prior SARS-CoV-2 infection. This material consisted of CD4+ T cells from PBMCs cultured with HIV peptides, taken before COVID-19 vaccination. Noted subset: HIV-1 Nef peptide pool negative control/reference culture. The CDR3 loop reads CASSRGTQGQPQHF. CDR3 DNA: TGTGCCAGCAGCCGGGGGACCCAGGGTCAGCCCCAGCATTTT.